This T cell receptor beta chain stems from a study of T cells after yellow fever vaccination. Whole-study findings and limits: Abundant clonotypes from the bulk population could have been carried over as contaminants into FACS-sorted repertoires. In sorted memory subsets at day 0, almost all vaccine-responding clonotypes were below detection. Relatively few clonotypes were ones that appeared in both CD4 and CD8 compartments.

There are many counts of this clonotype. TCRdb processed the 5' RACE reads anew with MiXCR; each CDR3 protein has one entry. The table includes tens of thousands of distinct CDR3 sequences, 3.4% detected once. The specimen was PBMCs, either bulk or a sorted T-cell subset (CD4+, CD8+, memory, or dextramer-sorted; not recorded which), collected more than 35 days after the first yellow fever vaccination. This clonotype originated in a man in his late teens or twenties who received the YFV17D yellow fever vaccine.

The CDR3 region is CASSVSGGANNEQFF. In DNA, the CDR3 is TGTGCCAGCAGCGTTAGCGGGGGAGCGAACAATGAGCAGTTCTTC. The chain links TRBV7-2 to TRBJ2-1; TRBD2 matches at 9 bases. Per germline, CDR1 SGHTA and CDR2 FQGNSA. The ends lost 5 bases at V and 5 bases at J; junction bases unmatched: 7. CDR3 size: 15 residues.